Presented here are 25 T cell receptor beta chains from one specimen sequenced in a study of CXCR3-negative and CXCR3-positive naive CD8 T cells. Carrying UMI labels, the TRB cDNA libraries were prepared through 5' RACE. TCRdb re-called the 5' RACE reads, yielding one record per CDR3 amino acid sequence without DNA. This sample's table reports tens of thousands of distinct CDR3 sequences. The specimen sequenced was naive CXCR3- CD8+ T cells from blood. Sample subset: CD45RO-CCR7+CD27+CD95- naive CD8+ T cells lacking CXCR3 (TNR3-). These receptors originate from a human donor in good health. Some clones in this sample may be carry-over from other donors' samples.

The chain recombines TRBV5-1 with TRBJ2-5; with no DNA, the TCRdb D assignment of TRBD1 cannot be verified. CDR1 is SGHRS and CDR2 is YFSETQ in the germline V gene. CDR3 length equals 18 residues. CDR3 loop: CASTEGQGEFGTQETQYF.

This rearrangement joins TRBV27 to TRBJ2-7; TCRdb reports TRBD2, a call that lacks DNA to check it against. CDR3 length: 15 amino acids. Germline CDR1 MNHEY, CDR2 SMNVEV (reference sequence). CDR3 amino acids: CASRVSGGNPYEQYF.

The chain employs TRBV6-5 and TRBJ2-3; TCRdb selects TRBD2, and the lack of DNA leaves this call unchecked. Germline V gene sequence: CDR1 MNHEY, CDR2 SVGAGI. This CDR3 is built from 19 residues. CDR3 in amino acids: CASSYPGKGGGINRDTQYF.

This CDR3 is CASRLGLAATYEQYF. The rearrangement uses TRBV28 and TRBJ2-7; TCRdb reports TRBD2, a call that lacks DNA to check it against. CDR1 and CDR2 from the germline V gene are MDHEN and SYDVKM. The CDR3 totals 15 residues.

The gene calls are TRBV14 and TRBJ2-7. The CDR3 spans 15 residues. Germline V CDR1 and CDR2: SGHDN, FVKESK. CDR3 amino acids: CASSQYTDSSYEQYF.

The chain employs TRBV12-3 or TRBV12-4 and TRBJ2-1; TCRdb returns TRBD1, unconfirmable since there is no DNA. The CDR3 runs 15 residues. Here the CDR3 reads CASSHPPGGYNEQFF.

The V and J genes are TRBV3-1 and TRBJ2-2; TCRdb calls TRBD1, which cannot be checked without DNA. CDR3 length equals 16 residues. Germline lookup yields CDR1 LGHDT and CDR2 YNNKEL (reference sequence). CDR3 loop: CASSQIDRGNTGELFF.

This chain joins TRBV5-6 and TRBJ2-7. The CDR3 loop spans 14 amino acids. Germline CDR1 and CDR2: SGHDT and YYEEEE. CDR3 in amino acids: CASSTTYENYEQYF.

The chain employs TRBV7-9 and TRBJ2-7; with no DNA, the TCRdb D assignment of TRBD1 cannot be verified. CDR1 and CDR2 from the germline V gene are SEHNR and FQNEAQ (reference sequence). The CDR3 is made up of 14 amino acids. This chain's CDR3 is CASSFGETAYEQYF.

The chain recombines TRBV5-1 with TRBJ2-7; TCRdb names TRBD1, which stays unverified in the absence of DNA. This CDR3 contains 11 residues. Germline-derived CDR1 and CDR2 are SGHRS and YFSETQ. CDR3 region: CASHRGDKTYF.

This chain uses TRBV14 with TRBJ1-1; TCRdb lists TRBD1, though no DNA is available to test this call. CDR1 is SGHDN, CDR2 FVKESK, per germline. This CDR3 comprises 14 residues. CDR3 in amino acids: CASSQLQGNTEAFF.

This clonotype shows up as medium-sized by frequency. This sequence joins TRBV7-3 and TRBJ2-7; TCRdb indicates TRBD1, and absent DNA this call remains unverified. Germline CDR1 SGHTA, CDR2 FQGTGA. This CDR3 comprises 16 residues. Here the CDR3 reads CASSYDTGTVTYEQYF.

This chain uses TRBV11-2 with TRBJ2-7; TCRdb calls TRBD1, which cannot be checked without DNA. Germline V gives CDR1 SGHAT, CDR2 FQNNGV. The CDR3 sequence is 15 residues long. The CDR3 sequence: CASSRGTGVDYEQYF.

This chain joins TRBV7-9 and TRBJ2-7; the TRBD1 assignment by TCRdb is unverifiable without DNA. CDR3 length equals 17 residues. Per germline, CDR1 SEHNR and CDR2 FQNEAQ (reference sequence). This CDR3 is CASSLVHPGTPSYEQYF.

The rearrangement joins TRBV29-1 to TRBJ1-2. Germline assignment: CDR1 SQVTM and CDR2 ANQGSEA. The CDR3 covers 14 residues. This CDR3 is CSVVAVASGYGYTF.

V is TRBV2 and J is TRBJ2-6. CDR3 size: 15 residues. Germline V gene data show CDR1 as SNHLY and CDR2 as FYNNEI. The CDR3 sequence: CASPEQGSGANVLTF.

This chain uses TRBV6-5 with TRBJ2-1; as DNA is missing, the TRBD1 call by TCRdb cannot be tested. There are 13 residues in the CDR3. Germline-derived CDR1 and CDR2 are MNHEY and SVGAGI. CDR3 residues: CATGGGPYNEQFF.

This chain joins TRBV7-9 and TRBJ2-2. The CDR3 totals 13 residues. Germline values: CDR1 SEHNR, CDR2 FQNEAQ (reference sequence). The CDR3 sequence is CASSLADGGELFF.

The chain uses TRBV12-3 or TRBV12-4 and TRBJ2-4; TCRdb selects TRBD2, and the lack of DNA leaves this call unchecked. This CDR3 region has 15 residues. CDR3 region: CASSRRGGTKNIQYF.

The chain joins TRBV4-3 to TRBJ1-1; the D call of TRBD1 rests on TCRdb alone, since no DNA is present to check it. Germline V gene lookup returns CDR1 LGHNA and CDR2 YSLEER. The length of the CDR3 is 15 residues. CDR3 sequence reads: CASSLQGAGNTEAFF.

The chain carries TRBV4-3 and TRBJ2-1; TCRdb designates TRBD2, a call that cannot be tested without DNA. Looked up from germline, CDR1 is LGHNA and CDR2 is YSLEER. The CDR3 contains 13 residues. The CDR3 loop is CASSQGLADEQFF.

This chain uses TRBV28 with TRBJ2-1; TCRdb reports TRBD1, a call that lacks DNA to check it against. From germline, CDR1 is MDHEN and CDR2 SYDVKM. The CDR3 extends over 17 amino acids. This CDR3 reads CASSLLAWGMGYNEQFF. Variable domain in full (rest from reference TRBV28 and TRBJ2-1): DVKVTQSSRYLVKRTGEKVFLECVQDMDHENMFWYRQDPGLGLRLIYFSYDVKMKEKGDIPEGYSVSREKKERFSLILESASTNQTSMYLCASSLLAWGMGYNEQFFGPGTRLTVL.

This chain uses TRBV5-1 with TRBJ2-3; the D gene TCRdb calls, TRBD2, cannot be checked with no DNA. CDR3 length: 13 amino acids. The germline gives CDR1 SGHRS, CDR2 YFSETQ. The CDR3 spells CASREGGTDTQYF.

The V call is TRBV29-1, the J call TRBJ1-1. This CDR3 has 12 amino acids. Germline V gives CDR1 SQVTM, CDR2 ANQGSEA. CDR3 sequence reads: CSVYKADTEAFF.

Here the CDR3 reads CSARSPGAGDTGELFF. The V call is TRBV20-1, the J call TRBJ2-2; the TCRdb D gene call, TRBD1, has no DNA to confirm it. The CDR3 runs to 16 residues. Germline V lookup: CDR1 DFQATT, CDR2 SNEGSKA (reference sequence).